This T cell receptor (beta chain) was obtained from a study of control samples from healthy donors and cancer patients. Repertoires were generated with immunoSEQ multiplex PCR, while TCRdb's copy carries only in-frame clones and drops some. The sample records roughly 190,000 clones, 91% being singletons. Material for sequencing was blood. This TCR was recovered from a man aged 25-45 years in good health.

Written as DNA, the CDR3 is TGTGCCAGCAGCACAGAGCGGGGCCAGGCCTACAATGAGCAGTTCTTC. Encoded protein: CASSTERGQAYNEQFF. V is TRBV11-2 and J is TRBJ2-1; 7 positions agree with TRBD2. Germline V gene data show CDR1 as SGHAT and CDR2 as FQNNGV. V shed 5 bases and J 2 bases; nucleotides not matched to a gene: 9. The length of the CDR3 is 16 residues.